The entry that follows covers one T cell receptor (beta chain) sequence. The sample belongs to a study of blood T cell repertoires in COVID-19. The germline V gene has CDR1 SGHVS and CDR2 FQNEAQ. Trimming shortened V by 3 bases and J by 1 base, and 4 bases separated the two germline ends. The CDR3 loop spans 13 amino acids. The repertoire was sequenced with immunoSEQ multiplex PCR; TCRdb's copy has only in-frame clones and lacks some. The sample lists 130,000 or so clones; less than 90% were seen once. The receptor comes from a man aged 55 to 70 with acute or convalescent COVID-19. This chain joins TRBV7-8 and TRBJ1-5; unclear D gene. Source material: peripheral blood. CDR3 in amino acids: CASSFGSNQPQHF. The CDR3 DNA follows: TGTGCCAGCAGCTTTGGCAGCAATCAGCCCCAGCATTTT.